A single sample is the source of the 27 T cell receptor beta chains below, sequenced in a study of post-analysis software for immune sequencing data. Their antigens are not known. Prepared libraries of TCR beta cDNA carried unique molecular identifiers. TCRdb re-analysed the PCR reads in MiXCR, keeping a single row per CDR3 protein. The sample includes some 500,000 distinct CDR3 sequences, roughly 46% seen only once; the top ten take roughly 12%. General study points: About 5 TRBV segments were more frequent in patients than controls; TRBV5-6, TRBV5-1 and TRBV20-1 belonged to this group.

What was sequenced was blood. The receptors were sampled from a girl under 18 with multiple sclerosis.

This clonotype has only a few counts. The V and J genes are TRBV20-1 and TRBJ2-2, with unresolved D. The CDR3 spans 15 residues. In germline, CDR1 is DFQATT, CDR2 SNEGSKA (reference sequence). Trimming stripped 3 bases from V and 5 bases from J, with 16 bases between. CDR3: CSASRPSSVTGELFF. CDR3 nucleotides: TGCAGTGCTAGCCGGCCTAGTTCCGTTACCGGGGAGCTGTTTTTT.

The chain is built from TRBV12-3 or TRBV12-4 and TRBJ2-5; D gene uncertain. V dropped 5 bases and J dropped 3 bases, with 13 bases sitting between them. This CDR3 comprises 14 residues. This chain's CDR3 is CASSPIGSEETQYF. CDR3 nucleotide sequence: TGTGCCAGCAGTCCAATCGGGTCTGAAGAGACCCAGTACTTC.

This clonotype was seen many times. The CDR3 is CSVRHDNEQYF. The DNA of the CDR3 is TGCAGCGTCCGCCACGATAACGAGCAGTACTTC. The chain carries TRBV29-1 and TRBJ2-7, with unresolved D. From germline, CDR1 is SQVTM and CDR2 ANQGSEA. V was cut by 6 bases and J by 5 bases, with 11 bases left in between. The length of the CDR3 is 11 residues.

The chain recombines TRBV24-1 with TRBJ2-3, with D possibly TRBD2 on 5 matching bases. This CDR3 spans 15 amino acids. Per germline, CDR1 KGHDR and CDR2 SFDVKD. V lost 3 bases and J 6 bases, leaving 15 bases between the germline ends. The CDR3 DNA reads as TGTGCCACCAGTGATAGCGGTCCTCTGGGGGATACGCAGTATTTT. Protein sequence: CATSDSGPLGDTQYF.

This clonotype was detected only once. The J gene is TRBJ2-3, the V gene TRBV20-1; 8 bases align to TRBD2. Germline V gene lookup returns CDR1 DFQATT and CDR2 SNEGSKA (reference sequence). The CDR3 runs 15 residues. V lost 3 bases to trimming and J lost 1 base; unmatched junction nucleotides: 6. CDR3 bases: TGCAGTGCTAGTGAGCGGGAGATAGGCACAGATACGCAGTATTTT. Translating gives CSASEREIGTDTQYF.

This clonotype was counted between two and nine times. The chain joins TRBV5-6 to TRBJ2-4, with D possibly being TRBD2 (6 bases). The CDR3 length is 15 residues. V was cut by 2 bases and J by 8 bases, with 17 bases left in between. Germline-derived CDR1 and CDR2 are SGHDT and YYEEEE. In nucleotides, the CDR3 is TGTGCCAGCAGCTTATTTGGGGGGACGGGCGACATTCAGTACTTC. Protein product: CASSLFGGTGDIQYF.

The genes are TRBV10-3 and TRBJ1-4; D is ambiguous. Between the trimmed V and J ends, which lost 3 bases and 8 bases, there was a span of 7 bases. CDR1 is ENHRY, CDR2 SYGVKD, per germline. CDR3 length: 12 residues. The CDR3 DNA sequence: TGTGCCATCAGTGATACGTCAGAAAAACTGTTTTTT. Protein: CAISDTSEKLFF.

This clonotype was counted between two and nine times. The rearrangement links TRBV5-6 to TRBJ2-1; possibly TRBD2 for D (6 bases). Looked up from germline, CDR1 is SGHDT and CDR2 is YYEEEE. The germline V and J ends were trimmed by 6 bases and 5 bases, with 18 bases remaining between them. The CDR3 consists of 15 residues. DNA of the CDR3: TGTGCCAGCACCCTGGGGCCTAGCGTCGACAATGAGCAGTTCTTC. It yields the protein CASTLGPSVDNEQFF.

V usage is TRBV4-3 and J usage is TRBJ1-1; tentative D call: TRBD1 (5 bases). CDR3 length: 14 amino acids. In germline, CDR1 is LGHNA, CDR2 YSLEER. The V gene lost 5 bases and the J gene lost 1 base, with 11 bases spanning the gap. In nucleotides, the CDR3 is TGCGCCAGCAGCGCGGGACTGCCGAACACTGAAGCTTTCTTT. This codes for CASSAGLPNTEAFF.

This clonotype was recorded a few times. The chain links TRBV20-1 to TRBJ1-5; no definite D call. Trimming removed 3 bases from V and 3 bases from J, with 9 bases in between. Germline-derived CDR1 and CDR2 are DFQATT and SNEGSKA (reference sequence). The CDR3 spans 13 residues. Here the CDR3 DNA reads TGCAGTGCTAGTGACCCGCCCAATCAGCCCCAGCATTTT. This gives the protein CSASDPPNQPQHF.

The count of this clonotype is one. V gene TRBV2 combines with J gene TRBJ2-5, with TRBD1 identical over 7 bases. After removal of 3 bases from V and 2 bases from J, the junction contained 3 bases not matched to a gene. This CDR3 is built from 14 residues. Germline CDR1 reads SNHLY; CDR2 reads FYNNEI. CDR3 protein: CASSDGQAQETQYF. The DNA for the CDR3 is TGTGCCAGCAGTGACGGACAGGCTCAAGAGACCCAGTACTTC.

The chain couples TRBV4-2 to TRBJ2-7; 7 bases match TRBD2. The germline V gene encodes CDR1 LGHNA and CDR2 YNFKEQ. The CDR3 sequence is 13 residues long. V was clipped by 3 bases and J by 5 bases; unmatched bases: 4. DNA for the CDR3: TGTGCCAGCAGCCATCGGGCGGGGGACGAGCAGTACTTC. Its protein product is CASSHRAGDEQYF.

This clonotype occurred a few times. This chain joins TRBV7-3 and TRBJ2-3; either TRBD1 or TRBD2 may supply D (7 bases each). This CDR3 comprises 15 residues. Germline V gene sequence: CDR1 SGHTA, CDR2 FQGTGA. V shed 5 bases and J shed 0 bases, with 12 bases lying between them. CDR3: CASSPRGGSTDTQYF. The CDR3 DNA follows: TGTGCCAGCAGCCCCAGGGGGGGCAGCACAGATACGCAGTATTTT.

This chain joins TRBV6-2 or TRBV6-3 and TRBJ1-2; D gene uncertain. CDR3 size: 14 residues. Germline CDR1 is MNHEY and CDR2 is SVGEGT. Trimming pared 2 bases from V and 4 bases from J, leaving 11 bases between. The CDR3 here is CASSYPHLPYGYTF. CDR3 nucleotide sequence: TGTGCCAGCAGTTACCCTCACCTCCCCTATGGCTACACCTTC.

This clonotype has a count of ten or more. The chain recombines TRBV7-2 with TRBJ1-2, with D unclear. V gave up 1 base and J gave up 1 base, with 22 bases separating them. Germline V gene lookup returns CDR1 SGHTA and CDR2 FQGNSA. This CDR3 spans 19 amino acids. CDR3 amino acids: CASSLGVGSSWVVNYGYTF. As DNA, the CDR3 is TGTGCCAGCAGCTTAGGAGTAGGCAGCTCTTGGGTGGTTAACTATGGCTACACCTTC.

The chain employs TRBV29-1 and TRBJ1-4; TRBD1 agrees at 7 bases. The CDR3 covers 13 residues. Germline V gene sequence: CDR1 SQVTM, CDR2 ANQGSEA. With V trimmed by 7 bases and J by 5 bases, 7 bases remained unmatched. Here the CDR3 DNA reads TGCAGCGGAGGAGACAGGGCAAATGAAAAACTGTTTTTT. Protein product: CSGGDRANEKLFF.

This clonotype came up once. The genes are TRBV29-1 and TRBJ2-5; 10 bases match TRBD1. V gave up 6 bases and J gave up 4 bases; unmatched junction bases: 5. The CDR3 sequence is 13 residues long. Germline V lookup: CDR1 SQVTM, CDR2 ANQGSEA. CDR3 sequence: CSVADRGRETQYF. The CDR3 region has the DNA TGCAGCGTGGCCGACAGGGGGCGAGAGACCCAGTACTTC.

V and J are TRBV6-5 and TRBJ2-7; D not resolved. The better agreement between TRBJ2-5 and the DNA end casts doubt on the J call. Germline CDR1 is MNHEY and CDR2 is SVGAGI. The CDR3 has 11 residues. The CDR3 is CASSTKGTQYF. The DNA of the CDR3 is TGTGCCAGCAGTACTAAGGGGACCCAGTACTTC.

J is TRBJ2-1 and V is TRBV29-1; TRBD1 or TRBD2 may be the D gene (5 bases each). CDR1 is SQVTM, CDR2 ANQGSEA, per germline. Trimming pared 7 bases from V and 5 bases from J, leaving 18 bases between. This CDR3 is built from 14 residues. This chain's CDR3 is CSAGWWGGHNEQFF. CDR3 coding DNA: TGCAGCGCCGGTTGGTGGGGCGGGCACAATGAGCAGTTCTTC.

This clonotype was seen a few times. V usage is TRBV3-1 and J usage is TRBJ2-1, with D perhaps TRBD2 (6 bases). This CDR3 contains 14 residues. Germline lookup yields CDR1 LGHDT and CDR2 YNNKEL (reference sequence). Trimming removed 4 bases from V and 3 bases from J, with 10 bases in between. CDR3 amino acids: CASSPGLYYNEQFF. The DNA of the CDR3 is TGTGCCAGCAGCCCCGGACTATACTACAATGAGCAGTTCTTC.

This clonotype was picked up one time. The chain recombines TRBV7-9 with TRBJ1-5, with TRBD1 identical over 8 bases. The CDR3 is 14 amino acids. After removal of 5 bases from V and 7 bases from J, the junction contained 7 bases not matched to a gene. The V gene's germline CDR1 is SEHNR and CDR2 FQNEAQ (reference sequence). CDR3 DNA sequence: TGTGCCAGCAGCCCAGGGGGCGTAGGGCAGCCCCAGCATTTT. It yields the protein CASSPGGVGQPQHF.

The V gene is TRBV5-1, the J gene TRBJ2-1; TRBD2 might be the D (6 bases). Germline V lookup: CDR1 SGHRS, CDR2 YFSETQ. Trimming left V 4 bases short and J 2 bases short, with 13 bases between. The CDR3 sequence is 15 residues long. The CDR3 nucleotides read TGCGCCAGCAGCAGGGGCGGCGGGGCCTACAATGAGCAGTTCTTC. This sequence encodes CASSRGGGAYNEQFF.

V and J are TRBV5-1 and TRBJ2-4; 13 nucleotides align to TRBD2. This CDR3 has 16 residues. Per the germline V gene, CDR1 is SGHRS and CDR2 is YFSETQ. Losses at the gene ends were 5 bases for V and 8 bases for J; bases not matched to a gene: 10. The DNA for the CDR3 is TGCGCCAGCAGTCATAAACTAGCGGGAGGGCAGGACATTCAGTACTTC. It is translated as CASSHKLAGGQDIQYF.

Regarding this clonotype: Possible read error: a much larger clone is one base away. The chain couples TRBV6-5 to TRBJ1-5; 9 nucleotides align to TRBD1. The CDR3 runs to 14 residues. The V and J ends lost 5 bases and 9 bases, in that order; junction bases with no gene match: 8. Germline-derived CDR1 and CDR2 are MNHEY and SVGAGI. CDR3 sequence (DNA): TGTGCCAGCAGTACGAGGGACAGGGATCGGCCCCAGCATTTT. Translating gives CASSTRDRDRPQHF.

The V call is TRBV6-1, the J call TRBJ2-1; D not resolved. CDR3 size: 13 residues. CDR1 MNHNS and CDR2 SASEGT come from the germline V gene. The V end lost 4 bases, the J end lost 4 bases, and 8 bases lay between the germline ends. The CDR3 spells CASSGALYNEQFF. CDR3 bases: TGTGCCAGCAGTGGTGCACTTTACAATGAGCAGTTCTTC.

The table lists this clonotype with a count of one. The rearrangement uses TRBV7-3 and TRBJ1-6; D uncertain. Trimming took off 1 base at V and 8 bases at J, with 9 bases between the two ends. Germline V lookup: CDR1 SGHTA, CDR2 FQGTGA. The CDR3 runs 14 residues. Here the CDR3 reads CASSLNWADSPLHF. CDR3 in DNA: TGTGCCAGCAGCTTAAATTGGGCAGATTCACCCCTCCACTTT.

This clonotype was recorded a few times. CDR3 amino acids: CASSSKHIKRDRAYNEQFF. The CDR3, as DNA: TGTGCCAGCAGTTCTAAACACATCAAGCGGGACAGGGCCTACAATGAGCAGTTCTTC. The genes are TRBV28 and TRBJ2-1, with 9 bases that match TRBD1. V lost 4 bases and J lost 2; bases outside the gene matches: 15. There are 19 residues in the CDR3. Germline CDR1 MDHEN, CDR2 SYDVKM.